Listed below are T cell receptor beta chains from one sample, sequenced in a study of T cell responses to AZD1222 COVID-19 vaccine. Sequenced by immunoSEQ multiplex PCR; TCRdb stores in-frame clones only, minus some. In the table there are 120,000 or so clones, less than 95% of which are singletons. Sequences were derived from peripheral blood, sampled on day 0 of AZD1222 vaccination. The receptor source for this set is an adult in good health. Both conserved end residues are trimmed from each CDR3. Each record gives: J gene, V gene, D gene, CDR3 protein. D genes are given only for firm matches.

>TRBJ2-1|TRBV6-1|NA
ASSEFSGEYNEQF
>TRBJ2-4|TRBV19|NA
ASSRDRTKNIQY
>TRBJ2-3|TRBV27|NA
ASSPSTDTQY
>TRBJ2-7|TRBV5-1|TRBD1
ASSLDGTGNEQY
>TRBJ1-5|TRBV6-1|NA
ASSEVGVSQPQH
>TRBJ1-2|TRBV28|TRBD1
ASSPRRPAGGDGYT
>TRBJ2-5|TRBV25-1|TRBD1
ASAKGTGWETQY
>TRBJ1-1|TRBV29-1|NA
SGSVGRLEKAF
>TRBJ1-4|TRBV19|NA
ATAGPEGGGNEKLF
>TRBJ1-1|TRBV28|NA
ASSLTWDTEAF
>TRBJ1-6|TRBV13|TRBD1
ASSSKNRGSPLH
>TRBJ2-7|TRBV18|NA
ASSPDSYEQY
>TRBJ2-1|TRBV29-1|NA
SVTSSYNEQF
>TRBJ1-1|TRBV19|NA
ASSIGPTPLKHEAF
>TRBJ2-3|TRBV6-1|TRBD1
ASSERGQGLWTDTQY
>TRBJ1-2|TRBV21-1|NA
ASSKPHPMDSNYGYT
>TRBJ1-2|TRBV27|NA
ASSLEAEGNYGYT
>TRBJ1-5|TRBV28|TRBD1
ASSSPGGGQPQH
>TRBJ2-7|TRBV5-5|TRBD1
ASSLDTGTAMYEQY
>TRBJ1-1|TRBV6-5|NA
ASSAEVHTEAF
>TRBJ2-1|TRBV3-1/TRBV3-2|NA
ASSQDLYNSYNEQF
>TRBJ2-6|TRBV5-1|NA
ASSLGPGSGANVLT
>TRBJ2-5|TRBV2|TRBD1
ATRLGTVETQY
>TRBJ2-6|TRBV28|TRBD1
ASRTQGTNVLT
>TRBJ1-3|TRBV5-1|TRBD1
ASSYTGEGNTIY
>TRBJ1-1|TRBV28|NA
ASSLLLGEGTEAF
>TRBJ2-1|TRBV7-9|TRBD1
ASSLGQGFYNEQF
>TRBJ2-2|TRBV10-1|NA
ASSEATGELF
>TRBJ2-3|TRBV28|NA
ASSPRGFGADTQY
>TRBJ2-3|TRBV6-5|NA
ASSYDTSTDTQY
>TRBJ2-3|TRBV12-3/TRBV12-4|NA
ASSLTDTQY
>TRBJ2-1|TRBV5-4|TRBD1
ASTGQGNYNEQF
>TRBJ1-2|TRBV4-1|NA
ASSQEGAGPIYGYT
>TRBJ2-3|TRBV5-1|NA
ASSLAGGGTDTQY
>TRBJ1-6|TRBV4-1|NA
ASSQDRANPLH
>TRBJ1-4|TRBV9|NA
ASSVDRAGPATNEKLF
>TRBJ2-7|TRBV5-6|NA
ASSWGQGAFY
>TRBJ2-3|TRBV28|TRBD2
ASSPSRGTSMVDTQY
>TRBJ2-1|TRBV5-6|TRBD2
ASSLNGRARNEQF
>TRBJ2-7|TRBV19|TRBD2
ASSIAGGWSYEQY
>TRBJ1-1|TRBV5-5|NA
ASSFGGAGVVEAF
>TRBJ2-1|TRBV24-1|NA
ATSEVGDEQF
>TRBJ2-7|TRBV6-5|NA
ASRLGGPLYEQY
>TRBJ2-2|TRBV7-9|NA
ASSLDGELF
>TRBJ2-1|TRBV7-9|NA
ASSSPAGLWDEQF
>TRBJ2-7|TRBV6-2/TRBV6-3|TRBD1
ASSYPGTGKVTDEQY
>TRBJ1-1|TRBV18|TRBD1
ASSQYIDRGNTEAF
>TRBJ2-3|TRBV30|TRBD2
AWRGSGRVDTQY